This T cell receptor (beta chain) was sequenced for a study of T cells after yellow fever vaccination. Notes on the study in general: The secondary response was weaker, and its peak arrived faster, on day 5 versus 15. Across the CD4 and CD8 compartments, a small share of clonotypes was present in both. Clones from primary vaccination mostly reappeared after the booster (around 96% CD4, over 85% CD8).

This clonotype was seen only a few times. As yet, its antigen is unknown. V was cut by 5 bases and J by 4 bases, with 15 bases left in between. The CDR3 spans 14 residues. Germline CDR1 reads DFQATT; CDR2 reads SNEGSKA (reference sequence). Synthesis of TCR cDNA relied on 5'RACE template switching, which attached a universal primer site and UMIs. One entry per CDR3 protein results from TCRdb running MiXCR on the 5' RACE reads. Of some 600,000 distinct CDR3 sequences listed, about 12% are singletons. The input for sequencing was PBMCs, taken on the day of the yellow fever booster vaccination. V is TRBV20-1 and J is TRBJ2-1, with a tentative D call TRBD1 (6 bases). The source of this sequence is a man aged 30 to 39 who received the YFV17D yellow fever vaccine. The CDR3 nucleotides read TGCAGTGCTGGGGACGGGACACTTTACAATGAGCAGTTCTTC. Translated: CSAGDGTLYNEQFF.